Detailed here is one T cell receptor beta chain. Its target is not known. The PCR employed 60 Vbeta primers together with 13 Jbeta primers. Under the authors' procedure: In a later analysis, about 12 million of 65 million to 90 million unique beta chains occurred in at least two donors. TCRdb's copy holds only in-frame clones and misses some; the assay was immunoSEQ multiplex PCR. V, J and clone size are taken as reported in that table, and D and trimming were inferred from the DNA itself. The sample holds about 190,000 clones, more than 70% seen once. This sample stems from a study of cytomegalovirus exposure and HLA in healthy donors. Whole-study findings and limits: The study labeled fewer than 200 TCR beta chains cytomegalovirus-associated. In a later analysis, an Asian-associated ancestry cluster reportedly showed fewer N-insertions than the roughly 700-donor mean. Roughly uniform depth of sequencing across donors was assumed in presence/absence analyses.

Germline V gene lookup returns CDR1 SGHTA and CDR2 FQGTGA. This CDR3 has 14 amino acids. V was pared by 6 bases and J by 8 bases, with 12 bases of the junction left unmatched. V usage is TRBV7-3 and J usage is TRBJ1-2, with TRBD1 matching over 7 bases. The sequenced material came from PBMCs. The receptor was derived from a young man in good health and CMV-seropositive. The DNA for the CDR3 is TGTGCCAGCAGGGCCGGGACAGACCCTTTCGGCTACACCTTC. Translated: CASRAGTDPFGYTF.